This T cell receptor beta chain came from a study of response to subunit inactivated influenza vaccine. Trimming left V 1 base short and J 2 bases short, with 6 bases between. The CDR3 length is 14 residues. Germline V gives CDR1 SEHNR, CDR2 FQNEAQ (reference sequence). TCRdb processed the RT-PCR reads anew with MiXCR; each CDR3 protein has one entry. The data hold hundreds of thousands of distinct CDR3 sequences, with 6% to 9% observed a single time. This clonotype has ten or more counts. The chain couples TRBV7-9 to TRBJ2-1; D gene unclear. Specimen: PBMCs from blood, collected around 25 months after vaccination. The receptor was derived from a man between 50 and 70 years old who received an inactivated influenza vaccine. DNA for the CDR3: TGTGCCAGCAGCTTAGAGGCCACCTACAATGAGCAGTTCTTC. It translates to CASSLEATYNEQFF.